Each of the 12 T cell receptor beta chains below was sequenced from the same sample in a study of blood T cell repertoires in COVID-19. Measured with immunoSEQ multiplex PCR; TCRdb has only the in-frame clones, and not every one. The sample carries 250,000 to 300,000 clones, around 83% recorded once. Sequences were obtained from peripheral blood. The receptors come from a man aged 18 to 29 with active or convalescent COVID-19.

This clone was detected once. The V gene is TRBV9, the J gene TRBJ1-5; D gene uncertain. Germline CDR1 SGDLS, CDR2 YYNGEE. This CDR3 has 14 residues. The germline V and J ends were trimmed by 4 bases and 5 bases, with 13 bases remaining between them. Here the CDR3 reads CASSSSTDDQPQHF. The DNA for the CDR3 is TGTGCCAGCAGCTCTAGCACCGACGATCAGCCCCAGCATTTT.

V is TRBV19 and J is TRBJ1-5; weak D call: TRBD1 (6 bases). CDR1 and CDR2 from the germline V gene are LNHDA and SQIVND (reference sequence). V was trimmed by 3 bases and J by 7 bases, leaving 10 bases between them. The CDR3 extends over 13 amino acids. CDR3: CASSIRGRQPQHF. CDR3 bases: TGTGCCAGTAGTATCAGGGGTCGCCAGCCCCAGCATTTT. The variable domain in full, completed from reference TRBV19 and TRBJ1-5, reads DGGITQSPKYLFRKEGQNVTLSCEQNLNHDAMYWYRQDPGQGLRLIYYSQIVNDFQKGDIAEGYSVSREKKESFPLTVTSAQKNPTAFYLCASSIRGRQPQHFGDGTRLSIL.

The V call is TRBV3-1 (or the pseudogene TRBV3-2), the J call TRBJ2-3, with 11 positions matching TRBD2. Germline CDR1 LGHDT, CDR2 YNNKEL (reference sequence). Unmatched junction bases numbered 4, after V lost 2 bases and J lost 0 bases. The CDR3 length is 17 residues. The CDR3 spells CASSQLLAGASTDTQYF. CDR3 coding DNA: TGTGCCAGCAGCCAATTACTAGCGGGGGCTAGCACAGATACGCAGTATTTT.

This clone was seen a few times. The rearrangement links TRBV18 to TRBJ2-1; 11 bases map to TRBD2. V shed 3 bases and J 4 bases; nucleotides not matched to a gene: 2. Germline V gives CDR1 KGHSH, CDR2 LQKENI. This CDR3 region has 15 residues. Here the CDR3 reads CASSPPSGGYNEQFF. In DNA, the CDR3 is TGTGCCAGCTCACCCCCTAGCGGGGGGTACAATGAGCAGTTCTTC. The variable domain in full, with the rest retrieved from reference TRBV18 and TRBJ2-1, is NAGVMQNPRHLVRRRGQEARLRCSPMKGHSHVYWYRQLPEEGLKFMVYLQKENIIDESGMPKERFSAEFPKEGPSILRIQQVVRGDSAAYFCASSPPSGGYNEQFFGPGTRLTVL.

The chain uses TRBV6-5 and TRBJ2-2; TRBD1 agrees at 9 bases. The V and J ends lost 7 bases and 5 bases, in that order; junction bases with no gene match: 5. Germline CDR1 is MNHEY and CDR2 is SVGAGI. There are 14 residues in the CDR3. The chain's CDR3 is CASIQGARTGELFF. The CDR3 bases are TGTGCCAGCATACAGGGGGCGCGGACCGGGGAGCTGTTTTTT.

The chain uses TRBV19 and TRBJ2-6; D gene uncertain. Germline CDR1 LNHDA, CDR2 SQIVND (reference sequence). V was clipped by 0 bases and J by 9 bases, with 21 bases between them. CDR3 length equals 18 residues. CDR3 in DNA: TGTGCCAGTAGTATAGAAGTCGATTGGCAGATCCCGGGCAACGTCCTGACTTTC. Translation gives CASSIEVDWQIPGNVLTF.

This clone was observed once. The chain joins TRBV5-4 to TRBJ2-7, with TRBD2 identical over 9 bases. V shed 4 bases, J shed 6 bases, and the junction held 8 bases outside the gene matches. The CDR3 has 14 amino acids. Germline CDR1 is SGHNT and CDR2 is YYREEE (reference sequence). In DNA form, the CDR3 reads TGTGCCAGCAGCGTCCCCGGACTAGCGCCCGAGCAGTACTTC. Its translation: CASSVPGLAPEQYF. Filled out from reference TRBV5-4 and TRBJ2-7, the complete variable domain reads ETGVTQSPTHLIKTRGQQVTLRCSSQSGHNTVSWYQQALGQGPQFIFQYYREEENGRGNFPPRFSGLQFPNYSSELNVNALELDDSALYLCASSVPGLAPEQYFGPGTRLTVT.

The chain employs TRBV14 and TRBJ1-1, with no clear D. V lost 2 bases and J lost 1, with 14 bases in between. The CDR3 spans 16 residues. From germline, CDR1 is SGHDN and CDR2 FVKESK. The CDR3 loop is CASSQIGGLENTEAFF. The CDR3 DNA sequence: TGTGCCAGCAGCCAAATAGGAGGGTTAGAGAACACTGAAGCTTTCTTT.

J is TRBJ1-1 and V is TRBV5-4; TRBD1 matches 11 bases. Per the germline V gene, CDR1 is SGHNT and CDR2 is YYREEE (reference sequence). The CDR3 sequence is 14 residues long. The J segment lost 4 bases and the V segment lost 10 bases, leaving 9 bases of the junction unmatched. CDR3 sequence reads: CAGRDRGGSTEAFF. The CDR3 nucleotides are TGTGCCGGACGGGACAGGGGGGGAAGCACTGAAGCTTTCTTT.

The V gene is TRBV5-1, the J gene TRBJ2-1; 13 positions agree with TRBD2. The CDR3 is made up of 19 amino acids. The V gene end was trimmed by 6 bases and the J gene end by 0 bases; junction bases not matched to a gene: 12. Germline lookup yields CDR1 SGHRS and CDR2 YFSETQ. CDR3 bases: TGCGCCAGCACCACTTTGGGACTAGCGGGATCTAGCTCCTACAATGAGCAGTTCTTC. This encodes CASTTLGLAGSSSYNEQFF.

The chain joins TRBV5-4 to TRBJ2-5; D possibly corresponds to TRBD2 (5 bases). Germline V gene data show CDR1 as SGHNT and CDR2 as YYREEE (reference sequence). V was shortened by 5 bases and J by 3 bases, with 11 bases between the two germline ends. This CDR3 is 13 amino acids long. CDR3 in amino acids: CASRSGLKETQYF. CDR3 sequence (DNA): TGTGCCAGCAGATCCGGACTCAAAGAGACCCAGTACTTC. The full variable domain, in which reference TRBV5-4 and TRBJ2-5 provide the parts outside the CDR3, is ETGVTQSPTHLIKTRGQQVTLRCSSQSGHNTVSWYQQALGQGPQFIFQYYREEENGRGNFPPRFSGLQFPNYSSELNVNALELDDSALYLCASRSGLKETQYFGPGTRLLVL.

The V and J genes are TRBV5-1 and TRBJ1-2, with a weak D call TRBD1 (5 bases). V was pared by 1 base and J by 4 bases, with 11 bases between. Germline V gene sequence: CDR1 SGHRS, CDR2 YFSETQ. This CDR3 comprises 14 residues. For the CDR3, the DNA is TGCGCCAGCAGCTTGAATACAGGAACCTATGGCTACACCTTC. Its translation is CASSLNTGTYGYTF.